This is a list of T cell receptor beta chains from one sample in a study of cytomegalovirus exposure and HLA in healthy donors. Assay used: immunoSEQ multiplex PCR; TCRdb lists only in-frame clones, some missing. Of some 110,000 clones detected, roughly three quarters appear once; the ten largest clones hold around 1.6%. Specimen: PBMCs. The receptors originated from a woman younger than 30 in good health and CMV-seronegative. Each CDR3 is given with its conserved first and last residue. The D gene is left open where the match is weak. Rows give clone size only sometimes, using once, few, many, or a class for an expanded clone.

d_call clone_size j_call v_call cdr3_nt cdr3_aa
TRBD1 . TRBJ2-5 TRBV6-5 TGTGCCAGCAGTCCTTGGACAGGGGGAATGGAGACCCAGTACTTC CASSPWTGGMETQYF
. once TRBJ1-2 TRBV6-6 TGTGCCAGCAGTTACTCGGGGGCAACGAGTGGCTACACCTTC CASSYSGATSGYTF
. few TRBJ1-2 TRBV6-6 TGTGCCAGCAGCCCGTCCCGTGGCTACACCTTC CASSPSRGYTF
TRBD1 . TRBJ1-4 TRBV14 TGTGCCAGCAGCCCCTCGGACAGGGAGAGGTACCGATATGAAAAACTGTTTTTT CASSPSDRERYRYEKLFF
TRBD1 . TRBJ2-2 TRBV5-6 TGTGCCAGCAGCTTGTGGACAGGCTCTAACACCGGGGAGCTGTTTTTT CASSLWTGSNTGELFF
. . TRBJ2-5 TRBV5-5 TGTGCCAGCAGCTTGGGGCCGCCGGAGACCCAGTACTTC CASSLGPPETQYF
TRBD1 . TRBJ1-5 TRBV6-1 TGTGCCAGCAGGGGGGTCAGGGGGATTAATCAGCCCCAGCATTTT CASRGVRGINQPQHF
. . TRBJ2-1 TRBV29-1 TGCAGCGTCTGGGGGGGCTGGCAGTTCTTC CSVWGGWQFF
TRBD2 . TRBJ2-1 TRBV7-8 TGTGCCAGCAGCCCCCCGGCAGGTATAGCGGGGGTGAATGAGCAGTTCTTC CASSPPAGIAGVNEQFF
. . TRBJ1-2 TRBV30 TGTGCCTGGCTGGGAGGGTATGGCTACACCTTC CAWLGGYGYTF
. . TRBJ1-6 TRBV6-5 TGTGCCAGCAGTCCTTTAAACAGGGTTAATTCACCCCTCCACTTT CASSPLNRVNSPLHF
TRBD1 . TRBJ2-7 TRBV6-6 TGCGCCAGCAGGGCGAGGACAGGGGAGCCCTACGAGCAGTACTTC CASRARTGEPYEQYF
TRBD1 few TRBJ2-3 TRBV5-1 TGCGCCAGCAGCTTGGGATTCGGGACAGGAAGCACAGATACGCAGTATTTT CASSLGFGTGSTDTQYF
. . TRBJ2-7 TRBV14 TGTGCCAGCAGCCCACACCGGGGCTACGAGCAGTACTTC CASSPHRGYEQYF
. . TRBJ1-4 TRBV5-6 TGTGCCAGCAGCTGGGGGAGGACTAATGAAAAACTGTTTTTT CASSWGRTNEKLFF
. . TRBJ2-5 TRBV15 TGTGCCACCAGCACGGAAGAGACCCAGTACTTC CATSTEETQYF
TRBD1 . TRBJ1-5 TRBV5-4 TGTGCCAGCAGCCGGGACAGGTATCAGCCCCAGCATTTT CASSRDRYQPQHF